Below are 20 T cell receptor beta chains sequenced from a single sample in a study of blood T cell repertoires in COVID-19 (dated by TCRdb to between 2020 and 2021). The library was generated by the immunoSEQ multiplex PCR assay. In TCRdb, the immuneACCESS table is reduced to in-frame sequences with V and J assigned. These tables do not hold every clone; where another copy was compared, an unresolved V gene accounts for under half, and the others remain unexplained. The sample includes about 140,000 clones, with around 90% observed a single time. Together, the top ten hold approximately 1.8% of the sample. Sample: peripheral blood. These receptors originate from a man between 65 and 85 years old with acute or convalescent COVID-19.

The CDR3 DNA reads TGCGCCAGCAGCCCACGCGCGGCCAACACCGGGGAGCTGTTTTTT. Translated, it gives CASSPRAANTGELFF. V usage is TRBV4-1 and J usage is TRBJ2-2, with D hard to call. Germline V gives CDR1 MGHRA, CDR2 YSYEKL. CDR3 length equals 15 residues. Trimming pared 4 bases from V and 2 bases from J, leaving 11 bases between.

The chain uses TRBV27 and TRBJ2-2, with 12 bases identical to TRBD2. V shed 2 bases and J 6 bases; nucleotides not matched to a gene: 4. The CDR3 has 16 amino acids. Germline loops: CDR1 MNHEY, CDR2 SMNVEV (reference sequence). The CDR3 loop reads CASSLVLAGGPGELFF. The CDR3, as DNA: TGTGCCAGCAGTTTAGTACTAGCGGGAGGACCCGGGGAGCTGTTTTTT.

The gene calls are TRBV6-1 and TRBJ2-1; 11 bases are shared with TRBD1. Germline V lookup: CDR1 MNHNS, CDR2 SASEGT. Trimming at V came to 2 bases and at J to 7 bases, leaving 7 bases not matched to a gene. The CDR3 loop spans 16 amino acids. The DNA for the CDR3 is TGTGCCAGCAGTGAACAGGAAGGGACAGGGGGTAATGAGCAGTTCTTC. Translation gives CASSEQEGTGGNEQFF.

The rearrangement joins TRBV5-1 to TRBJ2-3; TRBD2 might be the D (6 bases). Germline assignment: CDR1 SGHRS and CDR2 YFSETQ. V shed 4 bases and J shed 3 bases, with 21 bases lying between them. CDR3 length equals 17 residues. CDR3 region: CASSLGVGAGRTDTQYF. The CDR3 DNA reads as TGCGCCAGCAGCCTGGGGGTTGGGGCAGGGAGGACAGATACGCAGTATTTT.

This clone was picked up one time. This chain uses TRBV5-1 with TRBJ2-7; 14 bases line up with TRBD2. The J segment lost 7 bases and the V segment lost 4 bases, leaving 7 bases of the junction unmatched. The CDR3 totals 15 residues. CDR1 and CDR2 from the germline V gene are SGHRS and YFSETQ. The CDR3 region is CASSPMGLAGEEQYF. CDR3 DNA sequence: TGCGCCAGCAGCCCTATGGGACTAGCGGGAGAAGAGCAGTACTTC. Using reference TRBV5-1 and TRBJ2-7 for the parts outside the CDR3, the full variable domain is KAGVTQTPRYLIKTRGQQVTLSCSPISGHRSVSWYQQTPGQGLQFLFEYFSETQRNKGNFPGRFSGRQFSNSRSEMNVSTLELGDSALYLCASSPMGLAGEEQYFGPGTRLTVT.

This chain joins TRBV5-1 and TRBJ2-7, with a weak D call TRBD1 (5 bases). The CDR3 extends over 13 amino acids. In germline, CDR1 is SGHRS, CDR2 YFSETQ. Trimming pared 7 bases from V and 5 bases from J, leaving 16 bases between. The CDR3 nucleotides read TGCGCCAGCGGAATGGCAGGGCTCGACGAGCAGTACTTC. This gives the protein CASGMAGLDEQYF.

The V gene is TRBV5-6, the J gene TRBJ2-7, with TRBD2 as a possible D gene (6 bases). Trimming removed 7 bases at V and 4 bases at J, with 18 bases between. This CDR3 is built from 14 residues. Germline V lookup: CDR1 SGHDT, CDR2 YYEEEE. CDR3: CASRPYGSRYEQYF. The CDR3 nucleotides read TGTGCCAGCCGGCCTTACGGGAGTCGGTACGAGCAGTACTTC.

This clone appeared a single time. This chain connects TRBV21-1 to TRBJ2-2; whether TRBD2, the table's D call, matches the DNA was not checked. TRBV21-1 is designated a pseudogene. The CDR3 contains 20 residues. CDR3 loop: CASSRLEGRAQITNTGELFF. In DNA, the CDR3 is TGTGCCAGCAGCCGCCTTGAGGGCCGAGCCCAGATCACGAACACCGGGGAGCTGTTTTTT.

This sequence joins TRBV20-1 and TRBJ1-1, with D unclear. The V end was cut by 6 bases, the J end by 6 bases, with 11 bases between. The CDR3 runs to 11 residues. From germline, CDR1 is DFQATT and CDR2 SNEGSKA (reference sequence). The DNA of the CDR3 is TGCAGTGCCCCCGGGCGGGCTGAAGCTTTCTTT. Amino acid sequence: CSAPGRAEAFF.

The chain joins TRBV2 to TRBJ2-7; 8 bases are shared with TRBD1. The J segment lost 5 bases and the V segment lost 5 bases, leaving 17 bases of the junction unmatched. The CDR3 is 17 residues long. Germline V gene data show CDR1 as SNHLY and CDR2 as FYNNEI. The CDR3 nucleotides read TGTGCCAGCAGTAGTTCCCGGGACAGGAAATTGTCTAACGAGCAGTACTTC. As protein: CASSSSRDRKLSNEQYF. The full variable domain, rest sourced from reference TRBV2 and TRBJ2-7, is EPEVTQTPSHQVTQMGQEVILRCVPISNHLYFYWYRQILGQKVEFLVSFYNNEISEKSEIFDDQFSVERPDGSNFTLKIRSTKLEDSAMYFCASSSSRDRKLSNEQYFGPGTRLTVT.

The V gene is TRBV18, the J gene TRBJ1-1; 7 nucleotides match TRBD1. The V segment lost 2 bases and the J segment 5 bases; nucleotides outside the gene matches: 5. Germline V lookup: CDR1 KGHSH, CDR2 LQKENI. CDR3 length: 14 residues. CDR3 nucleotide sequence: TGTGCCAGCTCACCATCGACCAGGGGGACTGAAGCTTTCTTT. Translated, it gives CASSPSTRGTEAFF.

This chain connects TRBV2 to TRBJ1-2; 8 bases fit TRBD1. J lost 0 bases, V lost 10 bases, and 4 bases had no gene match. CDR3 length: 13 residues. Germline V CDR1 and CDR2: SNHLY, FYNNEI. The CDR3 reads CATRTGTNYGYTF. The CDR3 nucleotides are TGTGCCACCCGGACAGGGACTAACTATGGCTACACCTTC.

The rearrangement uses TRBV19 and TRBJ2-1; 11 nucleotides match TRBD2. The ends lost 4 bases at V and 8 bases at J; junction bases unmatched: 7. This CDR3 has 15 amino acids. CDR1 and CDR2 from the germline V gene are LNHDA and SQIVND (reference sequence). CDR3 region: CASSTGLAEHDEQFF. CDR3 nucleotide sequence: TGTGCCAGTAGTACGGGACTAGCGGAGCACGATGAGCAGTTCTTC. The complete variable domain, with remaining parts taken from reference TRBV19 and TRBJ2-1, reads DGGITQSPKYLFRKEGQNVTLSCEQNLNHDAMYWYRQDPGQGLRLIYYSQIVNDFQKGDIAEGYSVSREKKESFPLTVTSAQKNPTAFYLCASSTGLAEHDEQFFGPGTRLTVL.

This clone is a singleton in its sample. The chain combines TRBV7-9 with TRBJ2-1; 11 bases are shared with TRBD2. The germline V gene encodes CDR1 SEHNR and CDR2 FQNEAQ (reference sequence). V was clipped by 5 bases and J by 5 bases; unmatched bases: 8. The CDR3 spans 16 residues. CDR3 nucleotides: TGTGCCAGCAGCCCATTTAGCGGGAGGGTTGACAATGAGCAGTTCTTC. It is translated as CASSPFSGRVDNEQFF.

This chain uses TRBV2 with TRBJ2-2, with 11 nucleotides matching TRBD2. Germline trimming cut 6 bases from V and 5 bases from J; bases unmatched to any gene: 5. Germline loops: CDR1 SNHLY, CDR2 FYNNEI. CDR3 length equals 15 residues. The CDR3 DNA follows: TGTGCCAGCAGGGGGAGACTAGCGGGGACCGGGGAGCTGTTTTTT. Translating gives CASRGRLAGTGELFF.

The V and J genes are TRBV6-6 and TRBJ1-4; 7 bases agree with TRBD1. The CDR3 length is 14 residues. Unmatched junction bases numbered 6, after V lost 6 bases and J lost 5 bases. Per germline, CDR1 MNHNY and CDR2 SVGAGI (reference sequence). The CDR3 region has the DNA TGTGCCAGCAGCCTGGGACAGAAGAATGAAAAACTGTTTTTT. Translating it yields CASSLGQKNEKLFF.

The chain's CDR3 is CASRLPGQRSEAFF. The CDR3 DNA reads TGTGCCAGCAGGCTGCCGGGACAGAGGTCTGAAGCTTTCTTT. V and J are TRBV13 and TRBJ1-1, with 7 nucleotides matching TRBD1. J lost 6 bases, V lost 6 bases, and 10 bases had no gene match. CDR1 is PRHDT, CDR2 FYEKMQ, per germline (reference sequence). CDR3 size: 14 residues.

This chain links TRBV27 with TRBJ2-1; 10 nucleotides match TRBD2. V gave up 3 bases and J gave up 6 bases; unmatched junction bases: 5. This CDR3 comprises 15 residues. Germline V gene sequence: CDR1 MNHEY, CDR2 SMNVEV (reference sequence). The CDR3: CASSFELAGSNEQFF. The CDR3 bases are TGTGCCAGCAGTTTTGAACTAGCGGGGTCCAATGAGCAGTTCTTC.

This sequence joins TRBV5-6 and TRBJ1-2, with TRBD1 as a possible D gene (6 bases). Trimming took off 2 bases at V and 0 bases at J, with 11 bases between the two ends. Germline V gene lookup returns CDR1 SGHDT and CDR2 YYEEEE. This CDR3 is built from 15 residues. The CDR3 DNA reads TGTGCCAGCAGCTTTGTCGACAGGCCTAACTATGGCTACACCTTC. Translation gives CASSFVDRPNYGYTF.

The CDR3 bases are TGTGCCAGCAGTGAGTCCCGGGACAGGACAGATACGCAGTATTTT. Residues: CASSESRDRTDTQYF. J is TRBJ2-3 and V is TRBV6-1; 8 bases match TRBD1. The CDR3 runs 15 residues. Germline V gene data show CDR1 as MNHNS and CDR2 as SASEGT. The V segment lost 3 bases and the J segment 3 bases; nucleotides outside the gene matches: 5.